This TCR beta chain comes out of a study of blood T cell repertoires in COVID-19. Study-level background: Samples came from the United States, Italy and Spain, spanning acute and convalescent COVID-19.

Sequenced by immunoSEQ multiplex PCR; TCRdb stores in-frame clones only, minus some. The data show about 130,000 clones, with about four fifths seen just once and around 11% held by the top ten. CDR3 length: 16 residues. The rearrangement uses TRBV21-1 and TRBJ2-7; the D call in the table, TRBD1, was not verified against the DNA. TRBV21-1 is marked as a pseudogene. This TCR derives from a man aged 55 to 69 with acute or convalescent COVID-19. The specimen was peripheral blood. CDR3 nucleotide sequence: TGTGCCAGCAGCAATTACAGGGTGAGGCCTACCTACGAGCAGTACTTC. Encoded protein: CASSNYRVRPTYEQYF.